The 13 T cell receptor beta chains listed next were all sequenced from one sample in a study of T-cell memory formation after mild COVID-19. MiXCR, applied by TCRdb to the 5' RACE reads, yields one record per CDR3 protein. The sample holds about 540,000 distinct CDR3 sequences; 20% are singletons and the top ten take approximately 12%. Sequencing used PBMCs or a T cell subset sorted from them (not recorded which). These receptors were obtained from an adult woman who had mild COVID-19 (a few samples of this study predate the infection). Cell type and time point are not known.

The rearrangement joins TRBV20-1 to TRBJ1-5; D unclear. From germline, CDR1 is DFQATT and CDR2 SNEGSKA (reference sequence). Trimming stripped 3 bases from V and 0 bases from J, with 12 bases between. The CDR3 extends over 15 amino acids. The CDR3 is CSASPGRYSNQPQHF. CDR3 sequence (DNA): TGCAGTGCTAGTCCTGGACGGTATAGCAATCAGCCCCAGCATTTT.

The CDR3 here is CATSDFGGGTGTDTQYF. The DNA for the CDR3 is TGTGCCACCAGTGATTTCGGCGGGGGGACAGGCACAGATACGCAGTATTTT. The chain carries TRBV24-1 and TRBJ2-3; D possibly corresponds to TRBD2 (8 bases). CDR1 and CDR2 from the germline V gene are KGHDR and SFDVKD. The CDR3 has 17 amino acids. With 1 base removed from V and 1 base from J, the gap between germline ends came to 14 bases.

The chain employs TRBV10-3 and TRBJ2-1; 8 bases agree with TRBD1. Per the germline V gene, CDR1 is ENHRY and CDR2 is SYGVKD. This CDR3 comprises 15 residues. Trimming removed 6 bases from V and 0 bases from J; junction bases left unmatched: 4. In nucleotides, the CDR3 is TGTGCCATCAGCGCAGACAGGGGCTCCTACAATGAGCAGTTCTTC. It yields the protein CAISADRGSYNEQFF.

The chain carries TRBV6-2 or TRBV6-3 and TRBJ1-2, with 10 bases fitting TRBD1. This CDR3 region has 14 residues. Germline-derived CDR1 and CDR2 are MNHEY and SVGEGT. V lost 6 bases, J lost 2 bases, and 3 bases stayed unmatched. CDR3 sequence (DNA): TGTGCCAGCAGGGGACAGGGGCGGAACTATGGCTACACCTTC. Translating gives CASRGQGRNYGYTF.

V and J are TRBV27 and TRBJ2-1, with a weak D call TRBD1 (6 bases). V dropped 5 bases and J dropped 2 bases, with 13 bases sitting between them. Germline CDR1 is MNHEY and CDR2 is SMNVEV (reference sequence). The CDR3 consists of 15 residues. The CDR3 DNA sequence: TGTGCCAGCAGTCCCTCCACAGGGCCCTACAATGAGCAGTTCTTC. Amino acid sequence: CASSPSTGPYNEQFF.

This clonotype was counted at least ten times. V is TRBV7-9 and J is TRBJ2-7; D is undetermined. V dropped 3 bases and J dropped 6 bases, with 12 bases sitting between them. The length of the CDR3 is 13 residues. The germline gives CDR1 SEHNR, CDR2 FQNEAQ (reference sequence). CDR3 region: CASSFIYGSEQYF. The CDR3 DNA sequence: TGTGCCAGCAGCTTCATATACGGAAGCGAGCAGTACTTC.

The CDR3 bases are TGTGCCAGCAGCGATCTCCCTAGCACAGATACGCAGTATTTT. This gives the protein CASSDLPSTDTQYF. This chain joins TRBV7-3 and TRBJ2-3; D remains unclear. The germline V gene encodes CDR1 SGHTA and CDR2 FQGTGA. V was clipped by 5 bases and J by 0 bases, with 9 bases between them. The CDR3 consists of 14 residues.

V usage is TRBV30 and J usage is TRBJ2-7; no reliable D call. V shed 3 bases and J shed 0 bases, with 6 bases lying between them. Germline-derived CDR1 and CDR2 are GTSNPN and SVGIG (reference sequence). This CDR3 comprises 12 residues. CDR3 amino acids: CAWRIGSYEQYF. CDR3 nucleotides: TGTGCCTGGAGGATCGGCTCCTACGAGCAGTACTTC.

The chain combines TRBV12-5 with TRBJ1-1; unclear D gene. Germline CDR1 is LGHNT and CDR2 is FRNRAP. V lost 1 base, J lost 7 bases, and 13 bases lay in between. The CDR3 extends over 14 amino acids. Here the CDR3 DNA reads TGTGCTAGTGGTTTGGGGGTGGGGAGTGATGAAGCTTTCTTT. Amino acid sequence: CASGLGVGSDEAFF.

The V gene is TRBV7-2, the J gene TRBJ1-2; D might be TRBD1 (5 bases). Trimming pared 2 bases from V and 2 bases from J, leaving 12 bases between. Germline loops: CDR1 SGHTA, CDR2 FQGNSA. The CDR3 totals 15 residues. CDR3 in amino acids: CASSLRRTPNYGYTF. CDR3 DNA: TGTGCCAGCAGCTTAAGGAGGACACCCAACTATGGCTACACCTTC. Using reference TRBV7-2 and TRBJ1-2 for the parts outside the CDR3, the full variable domain is GAGVSQSPSNKVTEKGKDVELRCDPISGHTALYWYRQSLGQGLEFLIYFQGNSAPDKSGLPSDRFSAERTGGSVSTLTIQRTQQEDSAVYLCASSLRRTPNYGYTFGSGTRLTVV.

This clonotype showed up just a few times. The chain couples TRBV12-3 or TRBV12-4 to TRBJ2-7; 9 nucleotides match TRBD2. This CDR3 is 15 amino acids long. V dropped 8 bases and J dropped 7; count of bases not matched to a gene: 15. The CDR3 region has the DNA TGTGCCAGCGCTGGGAATATAGCGGGAGTAGGGGAGCAGTACTTC. Protein sequence: CASAGNIAGVGEQYF.

This clonotype was seen a handful of times. V and J are TRBV3-1 and TRBJ2-4, with D tentatively TRBD2 (5 bases). The CDR3 is 16 amino acids. CDR1 and CDR2 from the germline V gene are LGHDT and YNNKEL (reference sequence). V was cut by 1 base and J by 2 bases, with 12 bases left in between. The CDR3 loop reads CASSQGILGTKNIQYF. CDR3 nucleotides: TGTGCCAGCAGCCAAGGGATCCTCGGGACCAAAAACATTCAGTACTTC.

The chain recombines TRBV20-1 with TRBJ2-5, with 11 bases that match TRBD2. Germline V gene data show CDR1 as DFQATT and CDR2 as SNEGSKA (reference sequence). The CDR3 spans 16 residues. The ends lost 6 bases at V and 0 bases at J; junction bases unmatched: 9. CDR3 amino acids: CSAPTPLAGDQETQYF. CDR3 bases: TGCAGTGCCCCTACCCCACTAGCGGGGGACCAAGAGACCCAGTACTTC.